A single sample gave rise to the 23 T cell receptor beta chains below, sequenced in a study of early T cells in non-severe SARS-CoV-2 infection. A single record per CDR3 protein comes from TCRdb applying MiXCR to the 5' RACE reads. The data show about 33,000 distinct CDR3 sequences, approximately 7% seen once. The specimen sequenced was whole blood. The receptors were gathered from an adult who was a healthcare worker with PCR-confirmed SARS-CoV-2 infection or an uninfected control (not recorded which).

This clonotype was detected only a few times. The chain links TRBV21-1 to TRBJ2-1. TRBV21-1 is a known pseudogene. The CDR3 runs to 16 residues. The DNA of the CDR3 is TGTGCCAGCAGCAAAAGGTACAGGAACTCCTACAATGAGCAGTTCTTC. Its translation is CASSKRYRNSYNEQFF.

This sequence joins TRBV10-2 and TRBJ2-7; D could derive from TRBD1 or TRBD2 (5 bases each). CDR3 length: 16 residues. CDR1 is WSHSY, CDR2 SAAADI, per germline. Trimming removed 0 bases from V and 7 bases from J, with 19 bases in between. The CDR3 sequence is CASSESGPSHRGEQYF. The CDR3 DNA reads TGCGCCAGCAGTGAGTCGGGGCCCTCCCATCGCGGGGAGCAGTACTTC.

The V call is TRBV7-8, the J call TRBJ2-1; weak D call: TRBD2 (6 bases). The germline V gene encodes CDR1 SGHVS and CDR2 FQNEAQ. This CDR3 contains 16 residues. V gave up 2 bases and J gave up 1 base, with 12 bases separating them. The CDR3 bases are TGTGCCAGCAGCTTAAATGCGCGGGATTCCTACAATGAGCAGTTCTTC. Its protein product is CASSLNARDSYNEQFF.

This clonotype occurred many times. The chain links TRBV10-3 to TRBJ2-7; D perhaps matches TRBD2 (5 bases). Trimming removed 3 bases from V and 0 bases from J, with 15 bases in between. Germline V gene sequence: CDR1 ENHRY, CDR2 SYGVKD. The CDR3 loop spans 16 amino acids. The CDR3 sequence is CAISDPDGGLSYEQYF. For the CDR3, the DNA is TGTGCCATCAGTGACCCGGACGGAGGACTCTCCTACGAGCAGTACTTC.

V gene TRBV29-1 combines with J gene TRBJ2-1; 9 bases line up with TRBD1. Germline V gene data show CDR1 as SQVTM and CDR2 as ANQGSEA. The CDR3 is made up of 12 amino acids. V shed 5 bases, J shed 8 bases, and the junction held 4 bases outside the gene matches. The CDR3 coding sequence is TGCAGCGTTCCGACAGGGGGGTATGAGCAGTTCTTC. This gives the protein CSVPTGGYEQFF.

This clonotype was found many times. The V and J genes are TRBV7-9 and TRBJ1-2, with 10 bases identical to TRBD1. The CDR3 covers 19 residues. Trimming removed 0 bases from V and 2 bases from J; junction bases left unmatched: 12. Germline V CDR1 and CDR2: SEHNR, FQNEAQ (reference sequence). The DNA of the CDR3 is TGTGCCAGCAGCTTAGCGATCCGGGGACAGGGGTACCTAAACTATGGCTACACCTTC. Translating it yields CASSLAIRGQGYLNYGYTF.

This chain joins TRBV12-3 or TRBV12-4 and TRBJ2-3; 7 bases agree with TRBD2. The trim removed 11 bases at V and 0 bases at J, leaving 14 bases unmatched. There are 16 residues in the CDR3. This chain's CDR3 is CAPPVASGKSTDTQYF. Here the CDR3 DNA reads TGTGCCCCCCCCGTGGCGAGCGGGAAAAGCACAGATACGCAGTATTTT.

The rearrangement uses TRBV27 and TRBJ2-6, with no clear D. The CDR3 sequence is 13 residues long. CDR1 MNHEY and CDR2 SMNVEV come from the germline V gene (reference sequence). The V end was cut by 3 bases, the J end by 9 bases, with 9 bases between. The chain's CDR3 is CASSFRSFNVLTF. The DNA of the CDR3 is TGTGCCAGCAGTTTTAGGTCCTTCAACGTCCTGACTTTC.

This clonotype was observed a handful of times. The genes are TRBV5-4 and TRBJ2-1; no reliable D call. This CDR3 contains 14 residues. Looked up from germline, CDR1 is SGHNT and CDR2 is YYREEE (reference sequence). V was cut by 0 bases and J by 3 bases, with 7 bases left in between. CDR3 sequence (DNA): TGTGCCAGCAGCTTGGGTCAGGTCTACAATGAGCAGTTCTTC. Amino acids: CASSLGQVYNEQFF.

This clonotype was detected ten times or more. The chain joins TRBV7-9 to TRBJ2-7; TRBD1 matches 9 bases. CDR1 SEHNR and CDR2 FQNEAQ come from the germline V gene (reference sequence). The CDR3 spans 15 residues. The trim removed 2 bases at V and 0 bases at J, leaving 2 bases unmatched. The CDR3 here is CASSLWDRASYEQYF. In nucleotides, the CDR3 is TGTGCCAGCAGCTTATGGGACAGGGCCTCCTACGAGCAGTACTTC. The variable domain in full, with the rest retrieved from reference TRBV7-9 and TRBJ2-7, is DTGVSQNPRHKITKRGQNVTFRCDPISEHNRLYWYRQTLGQGPEFLTYFQNEAQLEKSRLLSDRFSAERPKGSFSTLEIQRTEQGDSAMYLCASSLWDRASYEQYFGPGTRLTVT.

CDR3 amino acids: CASSITEGAEQYF. Written as DNA, the CDR3 is TGTGCCAGTAGTATCACCGAGGGTGCCGAGCAGTACTTC. The J gene is TRBJ2-7, the V gene TRBV19, with D perhaps matching TRBD2 (5 bases). Germline assignment: CDR1 LNHDA and CDR2 SQIVND (reference sequence). V dropped 3 bases and J dropped 6 bases, with 12 bases sitting between them. This CDR3 is 13 amino acids long.

This clonotype appeared many times. The rearrangement joins TRBV30 to TRBJ2-4; 10 bases are a match to TRBD2. Germline loops: CDR1 GTSNPN, CDR2 SVGIG (reference sequence). The CDR3 runs to 17 residues. V was pared by 5 bases and J by 8 bases, with 18 bases of the junction left unmatched. The CDR3 coding sequence is TGTGCCTGGCGCGTCCCCTATCTAGCGGGAGTTTCGGACATTCAGTACTTC. It codes for CAWRVPYLAGVSDIQYF.

This clonotype showed up many times. V gene TRBV7-9 combines with J gene TRBJ2-7; no definite D call. The germline gives CDR1 SEHNR, CDR2 FQNEAQ (reference sequence). Trimming took 5 bases from V and 1 from J, leaving 18 bases between them. The length of the CDR3 is 16 residues. The CDR3 is CASSIQRPLKSYEQYF. The CDR3 DNA reads as TGTGCCAGCAGCATCCAAAGACCCCTGAAATCCTACGAGCAGTACTTC.

V usage is TRBV30 and J usage is TRBJ2-3, with TRBD2 matching over 8 bases. The V gene end was trimmed by 3 bases and the J gene end by 2 bases; junction bases not matched to a gene: 7. This CDR3 spans 15 amino acids. CDR1 is GTSNPN and CDR2 is SVGIG in the germline V gene (reference sequence). Here the CDR3 DNA reads TGTGCCTGGAGGAGGTTAGCGGGGCCCACAGATACGCAGTATTTT. This translates into CAWRRLAGPTDTQYF. The entire variable domain, with the rest obtained from reference TRBV30 and TRBJ2-3, is as follows: SQTIHQWPATLVQPVGSPLSLECTVEGTSNPNLYWYRQAAGRGLQLLFYSVGIGQISSEVPQNLSASRPQDRQFILSSKKLLLSDSGFYLCAWRRLAGPTDTQYFGPGTRLTVL.

This clonotype was picked up many times. This chain joins TRBV3-1 and TRBJ2-3; 7 bases fit TRBD2. The CDR3 has 13 amino acids. Germline assignment: CDR1 LGHDT and CDR2 YNNKEL (reference sequence). J lost 3 bases, V lost 6 bases, and 3 bases had no gene match. The CDR3 spells CASSAGVTDTQYF. The CDR3 region has the DNA TGTGCCAGCAGTGCGGGAGTGACAGATACGCAGTATTTT.

This clonotype was picked up many times. The rearrangement joins TRBV9 to TRBJ2-6, with a weak D call TRBD2 (6 bases). The germline V gene has CDR1 SGDLS and CDR2 YYNGEE. V lost 3 bases, J lost 4 bases, and 11 bases lay in between. CDR3 length: 15 residues. The CDR3 DNA reads as TGTGCCAGCAGCGACGGGGGTCCCGGGGCCAACGTCCTGACTTTC. Residues: CASSDGGPGANVLTF.

Ten or more counts support this clonotype. The chain combines TRBV7-9 with TRBJ1-2; D remains unclear. V was clipped by 0 bases and J by 5 bases, with 7 bases between them. The CDR3 is 13 residues long. Germline CDR1 SEHNR, CDR2 FQNEAQ (reference sequence). The CDR3 here is CASSLAEQYGYTF. In DNA form, the CDR3 reads TGTGCCAGCAGCTTAGCTGAGCAGTATGGCTACACCTTC.

This clonotype was counted ten times or more. The chain carries TRBV7-6 and TRBJ2-3, with D perhaps assigned TRBD1 or TRBD2 (5 bases each). This CDR3 spans 16 amino acids. CDR1 and CDR2 from the germline V gene are SGHVS and FNYEAQ. V lost 5 bases, J lost 3 bases, and 18 bases lay in between. The CDR3 reads CASSPGLVGRTDTQYF. CDR3 DNA sequence: TGTGCCAGCAGCCCGGGGCTGGTCGGTAGGACAGATACGCAGTATTTT.

The table lists this clonotype with many counts. This chain links TRBV12-3 or TRBV12-4 with TRBJ1-5; D possibly corresponds to TRBD1 (5 bases). This CDR3 comprises 14 residues. V was cut by 6 bases and J by 3 bases, with 12 bases left in between. The CDR3 here is CASRPGTDNQPQHF. CDR3 bases: TGTGCCAGCAGGCCAGGGACCGACAATCAGCCCCAGCATTTT.

The sample holds many counts of this clonotype. This chain links TRBV12-3 or TRBV12-4 with TRBJ1-1; TRBD1 might be the D (5 bases). V was shortened by 6 bases and J by 7 bases, with 15 bases between the two germline ends. CDR3 size: 13 residues. CDR3: CASSSPGRSEAFF. The CDR3 DNA reads TGTGCCAGCAGCTCCCCAGGGCGCAGTGAAGCTTTCTTT.

With respect to this clonotype: A much larger clone differs from this one at a single base, so this may be a read error. The rearrangement joins TRBV7-3 to TRBJ2-1; D is perhaps TRBD2 (5 bases). CDR3 length equals 14 residues. Germline CDR1 SGHTA, CDR2 FQGTGA. CDR3 amino acids: CASSLDYSYNEQLF. The CDR3 bases are TGTGCCAGCAGCTTAGACTATTCCTACAATGAGCAGCTCTTC.

In its sample, this clonotype was seen many times. The V and J genes are TRBV29-1 and TRBJ2-7, with TRBD2 identical over 12 bases. The germline gives CDR1 SQVTM, CDR2 ANQGSEA. The CDR3 runs 14 residues. This CDR3 is CSYLTSGSFNEQYF. In DNA, the CDR3 is TGCAGTTATTTGACTAGCGGGAGTTTTAACGAGCAGTACTTC.

By share, this clonotype counts as medium-sized. V is TRBV6-4 and J is TRBJ2-2; D gene ambiguous. Trimming shortened V by 2 bases and J by 6 bases, and 7 bases separated the two germline ends. The CDR3 runs 13 residues. Germline-derived CDR1 and CDR2 are MRHNA and SNTAGT. CDR3 protein: CASSDVRSGELFF. The DNA of the CDR3 is TGTGCCAGCAGTGACGTGCGTTCCGGGGAGCTGTTTTTT.